This T cell receptor (beta chain) stems from a study of T cells in Graves' hyperthyroidism and ophthalmopathy (dated by TCRdb to about 2019). Context from the whole study: Peripheral blood samples were taken at initial diagnosis, before any treatment was given. The roughly 100 discovery patients were randomly divided into training and test sets at a 7:3 ratio. The study also compared thyroid tissue and blood T-cell repertoires from roughly six Graves' hyperthyroidism patients. Prospective prediction of ophthalmopathy was tested in an independent validation cohort of some 19 hyperthyroidism patients and 15 to 17 patients who later progressed to ophthalmopathy. According to the paper, TCR Vbeta CDR3 sequencing was carried out on roughly 130 peripheral blood samples, which came from approximately 43 ophthalmopathy, 70 to 80 hyperthyroidism and some 17 progressor patients. TCR V-J signatures able to tell the groups apart were searched for in a discovery cohort of 95 to 100 patients, of whom over 40 had Graves' ophthalmopathy and about 60 had stable Graves' hyperthyroidism. Once sampling was done, hyperthyroidism patients were given methimazole at a starting dose of 30 mg daily, whereas ophthalmopathy patients were given high-dose intravenous methylprednisolone. Here is what the overall study found, with its caveats: Sample size was not statistically predetermined, and investigators were not blinded to group allocation. A 13 V-J signature model separated ophthalmopathy from stable hyperthyroidism, with just over 85% sensitivity and roughly 82% specificity in cross-validation and 80%/75% in testing. Blood samples also contained most of the expanded thyroid clonotypes (frequency above 0.001), which suggests that blood repertoires may reflect thyroid immune responses. In validation, the model predicted progression to ophthalmopathy a median of approximately 6.6 months before onset, with about 70% sensitivity and around 76% specificity.

Worth noting for this clonotype: It lacks a known antigen. Per-base qualities were not stored, and no clone one base away is much larger.

The TCR beta CDR3 regions were amplified from RNA transcripts. For the first round of RT-PCR on the TCR CDR3, the HTBI primer set was used together with the Qiagen OneStep RT-PCR kit. The libraries were constructed in a second round of multiplex PCR and then size-selected and purified. The libraries were sequenced on an Illumina HiSeq2000 using paired-end 100 bp reads. In the original analysis: Raw data were processed with SOAPnuke, discarding reads with adapters, uncalled bases, mean Phred below 15, or no exact constant-primer or identifier match. High-quality paired reads were merged with COPE v1.2.5, and unique nucleotide sequences were defined as clonotypes. Clonotypes were aligned to IMGT TRBV, TRBD and TRBJ reference segments using MiTCR v1.1. Only V-J combinations with frequency above 0.0001, covering roughly 99% of repertoires, were analysed. A TCS score was defined as the ratio of F50 (clonal expansion) to E x V (chaos), with BLOSUM62-based TCRdist applied between CDR3 peptides within each V-J. Welch's t-statistics and random forest reduced roughly 530 V-J features to around 14, which were used in a naive Bayes classifier (R e1071). TCRdb reanalyzed the raw reads on its own, using fastp at Q25 for trimming and MiXCR for clone calling, and kept in-frame beta chains. All rows with the same CDR3 protein become a single entry with the most common DNA and genes. V and J calls and clone size were set by TCRdb, not the authors. For this sample the table gives about 300,000 distinct CDR3 sequences, of which approximately 18% were detected only once. In total, the top ten clones hold roughly 40% of the sample.

CDR1 and CDR2, per the germline V gene (reference sequence), are SGHNT and YYREEE. V was cut back by 3 bases and J by 0 bases, leaving a gap of 9 bases between them. CDR3 length: 15 amino acids, cysteine to phenylalanine. Kept here is only the CDR3 DNA, which spans 45 bases and is read in frame from base 1. Moderately to severely active disease, a Clinical Activity Score of at least 3, a NOSPECS grade of at least 4, and a duration under 3 months were present in ophthalmopathy patients. Any patient with an uncontrolled infection, another autoimmune disease, pregnancy or lactation was excluded. Diagnoses were based on clinical symptoms, serum thyroxine and TRAb, thyroid ultrasound and orbital computed tomography. Ficoll-Paque density gradient centrifugation was used to isolate PBMCs from about 10 ml of fresh peripheral blood. Total RNA was extracted with Trizol reagent, and quality was checked on an Agilent 2100 Bioanalyzer.

The receptor was derived from a man aged 45-65 years with Graves' ophthalmopathy. This sequence uses TRBV5-4 and TRBJ2-2, with the D gene not clear enough to name. Sequencing was carried out using blood. In nucleotide form, the sequence is TGTGCCAGCAGCTCCCAGTTTGCGAACACCGGGGAGCTGTTTTTT. It is translated as CASSSQFANTGELFF.